This T cell receptor beta chain was sequenced in a study of CD8 T cells in ankylosing spondylitis. Overall study results and limits: Ankylosing spondylitis blood appeared to be characterized by a TCR beta motif of fewer than ten highly homologous variants. Disease-associated clones were CD8+ and fairly uncommon in peripheral blood.

Regarding this clonotype: Its antigen is unknown.

V shed 6 bases, J shed 1 base, and the junction held 2 bases outside the gene matches. The CDR3 sequence is 14 residues long. CDR1 and CDR2 from the germline V gene are MGHDK and SYGVNS. The authors made TCR beta libraries by quantitative 5'-RACE with molecular barcodes. TCRdb re-derived calls from the 5' RACE reads in MiXCR, one entry per CDR3 protein. The sample records about 540,000 distinct CDR3 sequences, roughly 13% being singletons. V and J are TRBV25-1 and TRBJ2-1; 8 positions match TRBD1. The sample comprised blood, either unsorted or a sorted T cell fraction (not recorded which). The source is a male donor with ankylosing spondylitis. CDR3 sequence: CASRQGVSYNEQFF. The CDR3 DNA sequence: TGTGCCAGCAGACAGGGGGTATCCTACAATGAGCAGTTCTTC.